This T cell receptor beta chain is drawn from a study of T cell responses to AZD1222 COVID-19 vaccine. Points from the study as a whole: There were vaccine-associated CD4 TCRs across spike, dominant at 160-218 and 743-854. White British donors predominated, females outnumbered males, and clonal diversity was possibly underestimated. Sampling that yielded the repertoires occurred only after the peak T cell response.

Notes on this clone: Its target is unknown.

Combined were second doses at about 4 or about 12 weeks. Here immunoSEQ multiplex PCR was the method, and the copy in TCRdb shows in-frame clones only, minus some. The table has approximately 100,000 clones, 75% to 90% seen once. CDR1 is SGHRS, CDR2 YFSETQ, per germline. The CDR3 runs 14 residues. The V gene end was trimmed by 4 bases and the J gene end by 9 bases; junction bases not matched to a gene: 10. The genes are TRBV5-1 and TRBJ2-4; 7 bases fit TRBD1. The receptor was isolated from an adult who received the AZD1222 COVID-19 vaccine. The material sequenced was peripheral blood, taken 28 days after the second AZD1222 dose. The CDR3 sequence: CASSQRTGRGIQYF. The CDR3 nucleotides read TGCGCCAGCAGCCAACGGACAGGCCGAGGCATTCAGTACTTC.